This passage covers 8 T cell receptor beta chains from one sample sequenced in a study of Tregs in tolerant kidney transplant recipients. This table comes from immunoSEQ multiplex PCR, and its TCRdb copy is limited to in-frame clones, with some not included. The sample records under 100,000 clones, around 90% being singletons. The sequenced sample was CD8+ T cells from blood. The source is a human donor in good health.

The V call is TRBV21-1, the J call TRBJ1-5; the DNA was not compared with TRBD1, the D call given in the table. TRBV21-1 is a pseudogene. This CDR3 region has 17 residues. CDR3 residues: CASSKGRGGQGGQPQHF. For the CDR3, the DNA is TGTGCCAGCAGCAAAGGAAGAGGGGGACAGGGGGGTCAGCCCCAGCATTTT.

The chain is built from TRBV7-6 and TRBJ2-7; D possibly uses TRBD1 or TRBD2 (6 bases each). The CDR3 consists of 13 residues. The ends were cut back, 5 bases at V and 7 bases at J, with 15 bases in the middle. Germline lookup yields CDR1 SGHVS and CDR2 FNYEAQ. The CDR3 region has the DNA TGTGCCAGCAGCGCGAATGGGGGGCGGGAGCAGTACTTC. Translating it yields CASSANGGREQYF.

The chain employs TRBV2 and TRBJ1-2; D possibly corresponds to TRBD1 (5 bases). In germline, CDR1 is SNHLY, CDR2 FYNNEI. V lost 7 bases and J lost 5, with 20 bases in between. The CDR3 covers 15 residues. CDR3 coding DNA: TGTGCCAGCACGGGGGTGGGGCGGCAGGAGTATGGCTACACCTTC. Its protein is CASTGVGRQEYGYTF.

Comment on this clone: Other DNA sequences in the same sample also yield this CDR3. This rearrangement joins TRBV29-1 to TRBJ1-2; unclear D gene. CDR1 is SQVTM and CDR2 is ANQGSEA in the germline V gene. CDR3 length: 12 amino acids. V was cut by 0 bases and J by 4 bases, with 6 bases left in between. In nucleotides, the CDR3 is TGCAGCGTTGAAGACAGGAGCTATGGCTACACCTTC. Translation gives CSVEDRSYGYTF.

This chain joins TRBV2 and TRBJ2-2, with 11 bases identical to TRBD1. The length of the CDR3 is 15 residues. Germline loops: CDR1 SNHLY, CDR2 FYNNEI. V was clipped by 8 bases and J by 4 bases; unmatched bases: 6. The CDR3 DNA reads TGTGCCAGCCAATGGGGACAGGGGGGCACCGGGGAGCTGTTTTTT. Translated: CASQWGQGGTGELFF.

This chain uses TRBV6-5 with TRBJ2-1; no definite D call. V was shortened by 7 bases and J by 7 bases, with 8 bases between the two germline ends. Per germline, CDR1 MNHEY and CDR2 SVGAGI. This CDR3 has 11 amino acids. CDR3 protein: CASTQYNEQFF. In DNA, the CDR3 is TGTGCCAGCACCCAGTATAATGAGCAGTTCTTC.

The chain recombines TRBV9 with TRBJ2-1, with D perhaps assigned TRBD1 or TRBD2 (5 bases each). CDR1 is SGDLS and CDR2 is YYNGEE in the germline V gene. This CDR3 comprises 16 residues. Trimming shortened V by 3 bases and J by 3 bases, and 16 bases separated the two germline ends. CDR3: CASSDTGTEFYNEQFF. CDR3 bases: TGTGCCAGCAGCGACACCGGGACGGAATTCTACAATGAGCAGTTCTTC.

The V and J genes are TRBV6-1 and TRBJ2-1, with a tentative D call TRBD1 (7 bases). The CDR3 length is 16 residues. V was cut by 0 bases and J by 6 bases, with 15 bases left in between. In germline, CDR1 is MNHNS, CDR2 SASEGT. CDR3 sequence (DNA): TGTGCCAGCAGTGAAGCGGAGGGGGCCGGGGGCAATGAGCAGTTCTTC. It codes for CASSEAEGAGGNEQFF.